These 2 T cell receptor beta chains were all obtained from the same sample, sequenced in a study of regulatory T cells in long-lasting Graves disease. Both iRepertoire HTBI primers and Arm-PCR of CDR3 regions were used to build the TCR beta libraries. A single record per CDR3 protein comes from TCRdb applying MiXCR to the multiplex PCR reads. The table lists roughly 320,000 distinct CDR3 sequences, over 15% of them singletons. Time point indicated: newly diagnosed GD, antithyroid drugs for less than 3 months. Researchers made the TCR library from RNA that was extracted from PBMCs. These data were likewise used in another study, on T cells in Graves' hyperthyroidism and ophthalmopathy.

Sequences were derived from peripheral blood mononuclear cells (PBMCs), sampled at new diagnosis, from a patient treated with antithyroid drugs. The receptor source for this set is a man aged 35 to 55 with Graves disease.

On this clonotype itself: A read error is likely here: a far larger clone is one base away. The V gene is TRBV2, the J gene TRBJ2-3, with 14 positions matching TRBD2. The end of the DNA aligns better with TRBJ2-5, so the J call may be wrong. Germline V gene lookup returns CDR1 SNHLY and CDR2 FYNNEI. This CDR3 contains 13 residues. The CDR3 DNA is TGTGCCACCATAGGGACTAGCGGGGGCCACCAGTACTTC. It encodes CATIGTSGGHQYF.

This clonotype has more than one count but fewer than ten. The chain carries TRBV20-1 and TRBJ2-2, with 7 bases fitting TRBD2. CDR3 length equals 16 residues. The germline V gene has CDR1 DFQATT and CDR2 SNEGSKA (reference sequence). J was trimmed by 7 bases and V by 0 bases; bases with no gene match: 11. CDR3 protein: CSARDNRRGGDGELFF. In nucleotides, the CDR3 is TGCAGTGCTAGAGACAACCGGCGCGGGGGAGACGGGGAGCTGTTTTTT.